The T cell receptor beta chain described here comes from a study of identical twins. Study-wide results and caveats: Carriage of fewer insertions was seen in abundant cord blood beta clonotypes, whereas memory repertoires showed none. Excess sharing between twins was weaker in beta out-of-frame sequences.

From germline, CDR1 is MNHEY and CDR2 SVGEGT. Trimming shortened V by 10 bases and J by 3 bases, and 13 bases separated the two germline ends. The CDR3 is 13 amino acids. TCRdb re-derived calls from the 5' RACE reads in MiXCR, one entry per CDR3 protein. This sample has around 500,000 distinct CDR3 sequences, with 14% found just once. On this clonotype itself: Antigen: not known.

These sequences were also reported in another study, on yellow fever vaccine responses in identical twins. That study reports: Twins' vaccine T cell responses reportedly seemed partly convergent and partly personalized.

The chain combines TRBV6-2 or TRBV6-3 with TRBJ2-1; a possible D gene is TRBD1 (5 bases). This sequence originates from a woman younger than 30 in good health. Sequenced material: CD4+ T cells sorted from blood. CDR3 DNA: TGTGCCATCAGCCTTGACAGCTACAATGAGCAGTTCTTC. Its translation: CAISLDSYNEQFF.